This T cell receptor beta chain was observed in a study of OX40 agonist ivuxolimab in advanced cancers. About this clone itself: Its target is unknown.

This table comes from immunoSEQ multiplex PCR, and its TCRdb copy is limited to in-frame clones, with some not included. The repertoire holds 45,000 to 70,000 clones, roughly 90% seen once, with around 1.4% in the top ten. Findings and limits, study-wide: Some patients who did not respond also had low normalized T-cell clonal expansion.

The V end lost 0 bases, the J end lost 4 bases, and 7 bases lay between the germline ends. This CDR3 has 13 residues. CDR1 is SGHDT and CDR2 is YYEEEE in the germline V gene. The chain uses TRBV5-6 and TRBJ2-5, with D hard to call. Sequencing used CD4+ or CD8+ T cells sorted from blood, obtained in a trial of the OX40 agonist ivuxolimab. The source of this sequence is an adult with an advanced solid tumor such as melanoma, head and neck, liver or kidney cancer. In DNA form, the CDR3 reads TGTGCCAGCAGCTTGGAGGGATTAGAGACCCAGTACTTC. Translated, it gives CASSLEGLETQYF.